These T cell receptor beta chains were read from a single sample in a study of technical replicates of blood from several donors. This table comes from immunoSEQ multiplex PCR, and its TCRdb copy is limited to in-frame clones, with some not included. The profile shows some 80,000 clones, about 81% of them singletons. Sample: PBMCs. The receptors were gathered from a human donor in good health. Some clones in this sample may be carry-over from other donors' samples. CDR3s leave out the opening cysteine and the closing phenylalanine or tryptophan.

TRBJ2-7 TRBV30 AWSTPGGVAYEQY
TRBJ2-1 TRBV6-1 ASSGQGYDNEQF
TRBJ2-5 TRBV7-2 ASSLGSARGGQETQY
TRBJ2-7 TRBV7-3 ASIMVPFWQGYEQY
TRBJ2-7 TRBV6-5 ASSNPGLAGGPPY
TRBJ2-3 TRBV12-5 ASGLVGGDTQY
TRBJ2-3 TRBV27 ASSLIRTGGKDTQY
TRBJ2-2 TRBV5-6 ASSSTGGRGGELF
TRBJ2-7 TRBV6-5 ASGLAGGYEQH
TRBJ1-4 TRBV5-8 ASRTVRTNEKLF
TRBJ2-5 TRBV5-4 ASSSRAGQETQY
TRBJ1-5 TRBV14 ASGDEVSKGQGTTILDQPQH
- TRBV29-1 SVGDRVPSYEQY
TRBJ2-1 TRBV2 ASRKLAGSLNEQF
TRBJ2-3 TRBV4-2 ASSPAGGGPDTQY
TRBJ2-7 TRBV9 ASSVGVAPYEQY
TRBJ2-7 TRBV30 AWSQTVGEQY
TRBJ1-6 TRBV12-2 ASRLAPGYCSPLH
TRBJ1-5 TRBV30 AWAPRAAQPRH
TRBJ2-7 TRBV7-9 ASSARWDRAEGYEQY
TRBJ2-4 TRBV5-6 ASSQGKGNIQY
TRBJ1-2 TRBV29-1 SVPSGTVYGYT
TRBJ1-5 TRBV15 ATSRVGSQSNQPQH
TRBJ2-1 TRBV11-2 ASSPGLAGKPPDEQF